Listed here is a single TCR beta chain. What it recognizes is unknown. This record belongs to a study of T cell responses to AZD1222 COVID-19 vaccine. The CDR3 extends over 15 amino acids. Looked up from germline, CDR1 is LGHDT and CDR2 is YNNKEL (reference sequence). V was pared by 1 base and J by 4 bases, with 13 bases between. Clones were read by immunoSEQ multiplex PCR, and TCRdb kept only the in-frame ones, dropping some. The table has roughly 150,000 clones, about 92% seen once. Study conclusions and caveats: Seropositivity was recorded at baseline in only 6 or 7 AZD1222 recipients.

This TCR was recovered from an adult who received the AZD1222 COVID-19 vaccine. Sequencing was performed on peripheral blood, taken 28 days after the second AZD1222 dose. This chain uses TRBV3-1 (or the pseudogene TRBV3-2) with TRBJ1-1, with D unresolved. CDR3 nucleotide sequence: TGTGCCAGCAGCCAAGGGGTTCCCCCCGGCACTGAAGCTTTCTTT. This codes for CASSQGVPPGTEAFF.